This TCR beta chain was sequenced for a study of shared clonotypes between healthy human individuals. Comment on this clone: Its antigen is unknown. Other DNA variants within this sample encode the same CDR3.

The method was immunoSEQ multiplex PCR; TCRdb's version includes in-frame clones alone and lacks a portion of them. Among about 2.4 million clones listed, over 85% were seen once. The length of the CDR3 is 13 residues. The germline gives CDR1 LNHDA, CDR2 SQIVND (reference sequence). V lost 6 bases, J lost 4 bases, and 4 bases stayed unmatched. The study's findings and limits: The study drew on few donors, limiting represented genetic and exposure-history diversity. Rarefaction gave evidence that sorted-subset sequencing remained incomplete despite large depth.

The sequenced sample consisted of naive CD4+ T cells from PBMCs. As for subset: CD45RA+ positively selected. This chain links TRBV19 with TRBJ1-2, with 8 bases aligning to TRBD1. The source is a young man in good health. Some clones in this sample may be carry-over from other donors' samples. For the CDR3, the DNA is TGTGCCAGTAGCAGGGACAGGAGCTATGGCTACACCTTC. Translating gives CASSRDRSYGYTF.